The entry that follows covers one TCR beta chain sequence. Its antigen is as yet unknown. These data come from a study of CD8 T cells in ankylosing spondylitis. Notes on the study in general: Significantly higher representation of disease-linked clones was reported for matched ankylosing spondylitis synovial fluid. One TCR beta motif, made up of about 8 highly homologous variants, appeared characteristic of ankylosing spondylitis blood.

This CDR3 spans 16 amino acids. Trimming left V 3 bases short and J 5 bases short, with 20 bases between. Germline V lookup: CDR1 DFQATT, CDR2 SNEGSKA (reference sequence). MiXCR was run by TCRdb on the 5' RACE reads, yielding one entry per CDR3 protein. The sample holds some 450,000 distinct CDR3 sequences, 15% to 20% seen once. Sequencing input: blood, either unsorted or a sorted T cell fraction (not recorded which). The sequence derives from a male donor with ankylosing spondylitis. The chain is built from TRBV20-1 and TRBJ2-1; no clear D. For the CDR3, the DNA is TGCAGTGCTAGCCCTCCGCCAGGCCAGTGGGACAATGAGCAGTTCTTC. Translated: CSASPPPGQWDNEQFF.